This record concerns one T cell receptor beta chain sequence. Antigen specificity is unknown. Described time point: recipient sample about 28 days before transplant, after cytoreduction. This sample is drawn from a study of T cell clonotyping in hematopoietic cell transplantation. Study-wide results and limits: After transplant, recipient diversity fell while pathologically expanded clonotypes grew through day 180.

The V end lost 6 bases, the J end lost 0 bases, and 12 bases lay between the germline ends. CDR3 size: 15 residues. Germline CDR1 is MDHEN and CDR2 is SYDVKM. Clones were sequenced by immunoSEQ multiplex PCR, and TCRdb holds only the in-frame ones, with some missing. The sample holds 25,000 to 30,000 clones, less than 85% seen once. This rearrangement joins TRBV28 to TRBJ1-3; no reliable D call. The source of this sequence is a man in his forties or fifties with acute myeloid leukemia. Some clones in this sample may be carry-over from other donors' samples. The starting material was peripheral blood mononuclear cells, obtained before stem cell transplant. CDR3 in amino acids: CASSLRTLSGNTIYF. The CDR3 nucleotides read TGTGCCAGCAGCCTAAGGACTCTCTCTGGAAACACCATATATTTT.